This T cell receptor beta chain was recorded in a study of blood T cell repertoires in COVID-19. Study context: Sources were T cells, B-cell-depleted T cells, or PBMCs; the material itself was cDNA or gDNA.

Sequenced by immunoSEQ multiplex PCR; TCRdb stores in-frame clones only, minus some. The sample includes approximately 270,000 clones, 70% to 90% of them seen just once. Participants' reported clinical history set cohort assignment. The TCR comes from a woman in her thirties who had recovered from COVID-19. Sequenced material: PBMCs or T cells enriched from blood (not recorded which).

CDR3: CASSPTGTANEKLFF. The CDR3 DNA follows: TGTGCCAGCAGCCCCACCGGGACAGCTAATGAAAAACTGTTTTTT. The rearrangement joins TRBV5-6 to TRBJ1-4; 7 bases agree with TRBD1. The CDR3 extends over 15 amino acids. Germline assignment: CDR1 SGHDT and CDR2 YYEEEE. The V gene end was trimmed by 4 bases and the J gene end by 3 bases; junction bases not matched to a gene: 6.